The clone carrying this TCR beta chain was observed a few times. The data belong to a study of human T cells and chemical hapten exposure. TCRdb analysed the RACE reads with MiXCR anew, one entry per CDR3 protein. In the table there are some 400,000 distinct CDR3 sequences, 4.8% of which are singletons. The V segment lost 0 bases and the J segment 6 bases; nucleotides outside the gene matches: 8. The CDR3 has 16 residues. Germline CDR1 reads LGHDT; CDR2 reads YNNKEL (reference sequence). Time point noted: patch test 1, 2 weeks after DPC sensitization. The treatment was: therapeutic diphenylcyclopropenone sensitization with weekly scalp DPC. Researchers sampled blood before each patch test went on. Whole blood, unfractionated, served as the material for total RNA extraction.

The chain carries TRBV3-1 and TRBJ2-1, with 7 positions matching TRBD1. The specimen was whole blood, collected in connection with sensitization to the hapten diphenylcyclopropenone (DPC). The clonotype originates from a woman aged 50 to 65 with alopecia areata. Some clones in this sample may be carry-over from other donors' samples. The CDR3 nucleotides read TGTGCCAGCAGCCAAGATGGGACAGCATTGTCCAATGAGCAGTTCTTC. It codes for CASSQDGTALSNEQFF.